This T cell receptor beta chain was documented in a study of CD8+ T cells in alopecia areata. RNA was extracted and reverse transcribed into cDNA as the sequencing template. TCRdb's table, derived via immunoSEQ multiplex PCR, lists solely in-frame clones and lacks some. Of roughly 150,000 clones in the sample, 55% to 65% were seen once. The CDR3 extends over 15 amino acids. Trimming shortened V by 6 bases and J by 2 bases, and 16 bases separated the two germline ends. The germline CDR1 and CDR2 sequences are SNHLY and FYNNEI. This clone was observed a few times. The clonotype was recovered from a human donor in good health. The rearrangement uses TRBV2 and TRBJ1-2, with TRBD1 as a possible D gene (5 bases). The specimen was CD4+ T cells sorted from blood. The CDR3 protein is CASSKEAGINYGYTF. The CDR3 DNA reads as TGTGCCAGCAGCAAGGAGGCAGGGATCAACTATGGCTACACCTTC.